The sample holds a few counts of the clone carrying this T cell receptor beta chain. The data belong to a study of blood T cell repertoires in COVID-19. About the study: Sites in the United States, Italy and Spain provided acute and convalescent COVID-19 samples.

J lost 4 bases, V lost 5 bases, and 9 bases had no gene match. Germline lookup yields CDR1 SNHLY and CDR2 FYNNEI. This CDR3 contains 16 residues. Profiling relied on immunoSEQ multiplex PCR, and the TCRdb table lists in-frame clones only, not all of them. The repertoire includes under 350,000 clones, 80% to 95% of them detected once, and 6% to 7% sits in the top ten. V usage is TRBV2 and J usage is TRBJ1-3; 9 bases align to TRBD1. This sequence was found in a woman under 40 with COVID-19, enrolled during active disease. Sequenced sample: peripheral blood. CDR3 residues: CASSLNRGPRGNTIYF. The CDR3 region has the DNA TGTGCCAGCAGTTTAAACAGGGGGCCGCGAGGAAACACCATATATTTT.